This TCR beta chain was documented in a study of OX40 agonist ivuxolimab in advanced cancers. CDR1 is LGHNA and CDR2 is YSLEER in the germline V gene. V lost 0 bases to trimming and J lost 5 bases, with 16 bases between them. This CDR3 is built from 16 residues. The protocol was immunoSEQ multiplex PCR, while the TCRdb copy is restricted to in-frame clones and leaves out a portion. Of some 66,000 clones in the sample, over 80% are singletons; the top ten hold approximately 2.3%. Comment on this clone: This specimen includes other DNA sequences encoding the same CDR3.

This specimen consisted of CD4+ or CD8+ T cells sorted from blood, obtained in a trial of the OX40 agonist ivuxolimab. The rearrangement links TRBV4-3 to TRBJ1-2; possible D gene TRBD1, 5 bases. The TCR originated in an adult with an advanced solid tumor such as melanoma, head and neck, liver or kidney cancer. The CDR3 bases are TGCGCCAGCAGCCAAGATCTCGAGGGTGGGGGATATGGCTACACCTTC. Protein: CASSQDLEGGGYGYTF.